The 13 T cell receptor beta chains in this list originate from one sample, sequenced in a study of tumor and adjacent non-tumor tissue in lung cancer (dated by TCRdb to 2016 to 2019). Library prep was done by multiplex PCR. The instrument was an Illumina HiSeq 2500. Following protocols modified from ARM-PCR, the researchers constructed TCRbeta libraries through three rounds of nested PCR with primers (Table S4). Using fastp at Q25 and MiXCR, TCRdb reprocessed the public reads and kept productive beta chains. Every distinct CDR3 protein forms one entry, paired with its most common genes and DNA. The sample yields almost 75,000 distinct CDR3 sequences; nearly 70% were counted once. About a quarter of the sample belongs to the ten largest clones. RNA was isolated from bulk, unsorted tissue, and RNA quality was assessed with a NanoDrop ND-1000 and an Agilent 2100. For the normal lung samples, distant non-tumor tissue was collected more than 3 cm away from the tumor edge.

The sequencing sample was made of distant non-tumor lung tissue. The receptors originated from a woman aged 45-60 years with non-small cell lung cancer.

Ten or more counts support this clonotype. The chain joins TRBV20-1 to TRBJ2-3; D is undetermined. With 0 bases removed from V and 1 base from J, the gap between germline ends came to 8 bases. This CDR3 has 14 amino acids. Germline values: CDR1 DFQATT, CDR2 SNEGSKA (reference sequence). The DNA of the CDR3 is TGCAGTGCTAGAGAGGGCAAGGGCACAGATACGCAGTATTTT. Encoded protein: CSAREGKGTDTQYF.

Remarks on this clonotype: A clone one base away is much larger, so this may be a read error. The genes are TRBV28 and TRBJ2-7, with D hard to call. This CDR3 is built from 13 residues. Germline V gene lookup returns CDR1 MDHEN and CDR2 SYDVKM. CDR3 region: CASSLAGSYELYF. CDR3 bases: TGTGCCAGCAGTTTGGCCGGATCCTACGAGCTGTACTTC.

To note about this clonotype: Given a much more abundant clone one base away, this may be a read error. This chain uses TRBV4-1 with TRBJ2-7; TRBD1 matches at 7 bases. Germline values: CDR1 MGHRA, CDR2 YSYEKL. The CDR3 is made up of 13 amino acids. Here the CDR3 reads CTSSPNRGYEQYF. The CDR3 nucleotides are TGCACCAGCAGCCCGAACAGGGGCTACGAGCAGTACTTC.

In regard to this clonotype: One end of the junction is discordant with germline, which a read error may explain. The gene calls are TRBV4-1 and TRBJ2-3, with D perhaps TRBD1 or TRBD2 (6 bases each). This CDR3 is built from 15 residues. Germline V CDR1 and CDR2: MGHRA, YSYEKL. The CDR3 protein is CASNQVVGGTDTQYF. The DNA for the CDR3 is TGCGCCAGCAACCAAGTCGTGGGGGGCACAGATACGCAATATTTT.

This clonotype was counted once. At one end the junction does not follow the germline gene, possibly because of a read error. This chain connects TRBV29-1 to TRBJ1-3; 8 bases are a match to TRBD1. Germline V gene sequence: CDR1 SQVTM, CDR2 ANQGSEA. The CDR3 runs to 14 residues. CDR3: CSIQGGDSGNTMYF. The CDR3 DNA reads as TGCAGCATACAGGGGGGGGACTCTGGAAACACCATGTATTTT.

This clonotype appeared a single time. This may come from a read error, since a much larger clone is one base off. The V call is TRBV6-1, the J call TRBJ2-5, with 8 bases that match TRBD2. The germline V gene encodes CDR1 MNHNS and CDR2 SASEGT. The CDR3 loop spans 15 amino acids. The CDR3 loop is CVSTAGAAGDETQYF. CDR3 nucleotides: TGTGTCAGCACCGCTGGGGCAGCGGGAGACGAGACCCAGTACTTC.

This rearrangement joins TRBV20-1 to TRBJ2-1, with D perhaps matching TRBD2 (6 bases). Germline CDR1 DFQATT, CDR2 SNEGSKA (reference sequence). This CDR3 is built from 19 residues. V was shortened by 5 bases and J by 0 bases, with 26 bases between the two germline ends. The CDR3 DNA sequence: TGCAGTGCTGATGACCTAGCGAGACTCACCCACAGCTCCTACAATGAGCAGTTCTTC. It specifies CSADDLARLTHSSYNEQFF.

The chain links TRBV6-2 or TRBV6-3 to TRBJ1-5; D uncertain. The CDR3 runs to 14 residues. Trimming stripped 5 bases from V and 6 bases from J, with 14 bases between. Germline lookup yields CDR1 MNHEY and CDR2 SVGEGT. CDR3 sequence: CASSNLYPSQPQHF. Here the CDR3 DNA reads TGTGCCAGCAGTAACTTGTATCCCAGTCAGCCCCAGCATTTT.

The gene calls are TRBV28 and TRBJ1-5; D is perhaps TRBD1 (5 bases). Trimming removed 5 bases at V and 3 bases at J, with 11 bases between. This CDR3 is built from 14 residues. Germline values: CDR1 MDHEN, CDR2 SYDVKM. CDR3 sequence: CASSLQGFNQPQHF. The CDR3 DNA reads as TGTGCCAGCAGTCTCCAGGGATTCAATCAGCCCCAGCATTTT.

On this clonotype itself: Being one base from a much bigger clone, this may be a read error. The V call is TRBV4-1, the J call TRBJ2-5; perhaps TRBD2 as D (5 bases). The germline V and J ends were trimmed by 8 bases and 2 bases, with 15 bases remaining between them. Germline V gives CDR1 MGHRA, CDR2 YSYEKL. The CDR3 spans 14 residues. The CDR3 region has the DNA TGCGCCAGCGGCCTGTCCGGGGTTCAAGAGACCCAGTACTTC. It encodes CASGLSGVQETQYF.

For this clonotype: At one boundary the junction diverges from the germline segment, which might be a read error. V usage is TRBV11-2 and J usage is TRBJ1-1; D remains ambiguous. CDR1 and CDR2 from the germline V gene are SGHAT and FQNNGV. CDR3 length: 14 amino acids. CDR3 region: CASRFAGKNNEAFF. The CDR3 coding sequence is TGTGCCAGCAGATTCGCAGGAAAGAACAATGAAGCTTTCTTT.

A word on this clonotype: The junction shows a germline mismatch at one end, possibly a read error. CDR3 coding DNA: TGCGCCATCACCGCGGGACAAGGCTATGGCTACATATTC. This codes for CAITAGQGYGYIF. The chain is built from TRBV10-3 and TRBJ1-2, with D maybe TRBD1 (6 bases). The germline gives CDR1 ENHRY, CDR2 SYGVKD. This CDR3 is built from 13 residues.

This chain uses TRBV4-3 with TRBJ2-1; 12 nucleotides align to TRBD2. The germline V gene encodes CDR1 LGHNA and CDR2 YSLEER. The CDR3 sequence is 15 residues long. Unmatched junction bases numbered 7, after V lost 5 bases and J lost 8 bases. The CDR3 is CASSIRTSGTYEQFF. CDR3 in DNA: TGCGCCAGCAGCATCAGGACTAGCGGGACATATGAGCAGTTCTTC.